The following is a T cell receptor beta chain sequence with its context. Its antigen is as yet unknown. The data derive from a study of shared clonotypes between healthy human individuals. Whole-study findings and limits: Sampling covered blood only; tissue repertoires likely differ.

The CD4+ fraction was divided into a CD45RA+ naive subset and a CD45RA-negative memory subset. The assay was carried out at the deep level. Each subset's genomic DNA was split evenly across several immunoSEQ plates. Using immunoSEQ multiplex PCR, the repertoire was profiled, and TCRdb retains in-frame clones only, with some absent. Altogether over 850,000 clones are present, more than 75% being singletons, with the ten largest covering roughly 0.55%. CDR1 is MNHEY and CDR2 is SVGAGI in the germline V gene. CDR3 size: 15 residues. What was sequenced was memory CD4+ T cells from PBMCs. Subset described: CD45RA-negative fraction. This chain links TRBV6-5 with TRBJ2-5, with 9 nucleotides matching TRBD2. TRBJ2-7 explains the end of the DNA better; the J call may be wrong. The TCR was taken from a man aged 18 to 30 in good health. Some clones in this sample may be carry-over from other donors' samples. CDR3 nucleotides: TGTGCCAGCAGGGGAGGTAGCGGGAGAACCTACGAGCAGTACTTC. Its protein is CASRGGSGRTYEQYF.